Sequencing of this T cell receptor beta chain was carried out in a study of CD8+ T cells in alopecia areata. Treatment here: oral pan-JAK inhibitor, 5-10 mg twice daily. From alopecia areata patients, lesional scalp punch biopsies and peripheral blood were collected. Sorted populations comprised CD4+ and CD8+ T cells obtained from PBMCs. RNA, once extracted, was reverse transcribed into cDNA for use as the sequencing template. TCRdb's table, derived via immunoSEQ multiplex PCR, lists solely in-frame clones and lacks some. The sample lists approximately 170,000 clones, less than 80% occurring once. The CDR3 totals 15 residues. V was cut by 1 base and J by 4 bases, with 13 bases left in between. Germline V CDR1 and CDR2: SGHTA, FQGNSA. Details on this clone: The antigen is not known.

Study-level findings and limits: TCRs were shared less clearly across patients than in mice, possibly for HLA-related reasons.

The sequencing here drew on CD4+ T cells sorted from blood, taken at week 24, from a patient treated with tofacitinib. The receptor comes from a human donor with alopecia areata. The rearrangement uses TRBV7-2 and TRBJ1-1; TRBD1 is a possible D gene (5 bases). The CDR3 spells CASSLDGAGGTEAFF. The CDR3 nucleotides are TGTGCCAGCAGCTTAGATGGGGCAGGTGGCACTGAAGCTTTCTTT.